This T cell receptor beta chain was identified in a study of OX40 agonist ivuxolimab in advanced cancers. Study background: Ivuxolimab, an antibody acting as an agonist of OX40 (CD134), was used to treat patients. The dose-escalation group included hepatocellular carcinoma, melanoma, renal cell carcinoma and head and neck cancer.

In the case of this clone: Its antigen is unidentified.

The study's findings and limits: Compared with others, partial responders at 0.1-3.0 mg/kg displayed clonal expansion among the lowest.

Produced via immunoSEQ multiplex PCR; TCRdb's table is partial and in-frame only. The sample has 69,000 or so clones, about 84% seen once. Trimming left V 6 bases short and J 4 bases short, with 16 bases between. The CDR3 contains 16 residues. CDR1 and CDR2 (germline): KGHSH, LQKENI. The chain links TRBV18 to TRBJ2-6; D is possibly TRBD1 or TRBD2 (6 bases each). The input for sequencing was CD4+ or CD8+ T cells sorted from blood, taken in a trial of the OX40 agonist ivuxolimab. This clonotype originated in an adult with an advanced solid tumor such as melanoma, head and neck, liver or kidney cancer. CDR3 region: CASSTSGAAGANVLTF. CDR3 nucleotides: TGTGCCAGCTCCACATCGGGGGCGGCGGGGGCCAACGTCCTGACTTTC.